This TCR beta chain came from a study of cytomegalovirus exposure and HLA in healthy donors. Vbeta (60) and Jbeta (13) primers were used in the PCR. Using immunoSEQ multiplex PCR, the repertoire was profiled, and TCRdb retains in-frame clones only, with some absent. The sample holds about 150,000 clones, around three quarters seen once. The CDR3 contains 14 residues. The germline V gene encodes CDR1 MDHEN and CDR2 SYDVKM. Trimming pared 3 bases from V and 6 bases from J, leaving 11 bases between. This rearrangement joins TRBV28 to TRBJ1-4, with D hard to call. This clonotype originated in a man aged 35 to 55 in good health and CMV-seronegative. The sample was PBMCs. The CDR3 region has the DNA TGTGCCAGCAGTTTTGCGGGGATGGATGAAAAACTGTTTTTT. Its protein is CASSFAGMDEKLFF. Using reference TRBV28 and TRBJ1-4 for the parts outside the CDR3, the full variable domain is DVKVTQSSRYLVKRTGEKVFLECVQDMDHENMFWYRQDPGLGLRLIYFSYDVKMKEKGDIPEGYSVSREKKERFSLILESASTNQTSMYLCASSFAGMDEKLFFGSGTQLSVL.